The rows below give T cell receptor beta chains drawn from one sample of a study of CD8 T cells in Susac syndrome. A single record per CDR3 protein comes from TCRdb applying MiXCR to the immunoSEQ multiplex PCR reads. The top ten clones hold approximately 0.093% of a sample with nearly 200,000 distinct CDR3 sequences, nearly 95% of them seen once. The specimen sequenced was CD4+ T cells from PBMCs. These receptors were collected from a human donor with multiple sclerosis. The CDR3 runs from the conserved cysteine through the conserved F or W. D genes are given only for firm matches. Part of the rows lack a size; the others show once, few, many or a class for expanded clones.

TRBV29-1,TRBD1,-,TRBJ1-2,CSVGTGVIYGYTF,TGCAGCGTTGGTACAGGGGTAATCTATGGCTACACCTTC
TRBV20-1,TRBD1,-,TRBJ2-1,CSARRQGSYNEQFF,TGCAGTGCTCGCCGACAGGGGTCCTACAATGAGCAGTTCTTC
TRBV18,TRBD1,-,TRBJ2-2,CASSGTGDGELFF,TGTGCCAGCTCCGGGACAGGGGACGGGGAGCTGTTTTTT
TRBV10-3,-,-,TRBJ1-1,CAIRGRVDTEAFF,TGTGCCATCAGGGGCCGGGTGGACACTGAAGCTTTCTTT
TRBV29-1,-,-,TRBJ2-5,CSVDIDQETQYF,TGCAGCGTTGACATAGACCAAGAGACCCAGTACTTC
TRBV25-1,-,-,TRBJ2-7,CASSDKTGQGQYF,TGTGCCAGCAGTGATAAGACGGGACAAGGGCAGTACTTC
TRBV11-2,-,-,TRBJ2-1,CASSLERQNNEQFF,TGTGCCAGCAGCTTAGAGCGCCAGAACAATGAGCAGTTCTTC
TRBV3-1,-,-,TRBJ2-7,CASSHGSGYRTPYEQYF,TGTGCCAGCAGCCACGGATCGGGCTATCGAACTCCCTACGAGCAGTACTTC
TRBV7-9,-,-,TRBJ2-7,CASSLSPGPYEQYF,TGTGCCAGCAGCTTATCGCCGGGGCCCTACGAGCAGTACTTC
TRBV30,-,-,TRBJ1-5,CAWSKGTGNQPQHF,TGTGCCTGGAGCAAGGGAACGGGCAATCAGCCCCAGCATTTT
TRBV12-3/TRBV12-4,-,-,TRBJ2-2,CASSSRTPNTGELFF,TGTGCCAGCAGTTCCCGGACCCCGAACACCGGGGAGCTGTTTTTT
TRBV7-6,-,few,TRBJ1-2,CASSLRGANYGYTF,TGTGCCAGCAGCTTACGAGGCGCTAACTATGGCTACACCTTC
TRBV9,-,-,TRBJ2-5,CASSVEHRGTQYF,TGTGCCAGCAGCGTAGAACACCGCGGGACCCAGTACTTC
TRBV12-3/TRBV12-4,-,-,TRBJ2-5,CASSLEGQETQYF,TGTGCCAGCAGTTTAGAGGGGCAAGAGACCCAGTACTTC
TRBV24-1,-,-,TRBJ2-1,CATSDSYSRVRDNEQFF,TGTGCCACCAGTGATTCCTACTCTAGGGTTCGGGACAATGAGCAGTTCTTC
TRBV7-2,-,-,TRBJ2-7,CASSPRSSPISYEQYF,TGTGCCAGCAGCCCCCGTTCGAGCCCGATCTCCTACGAGCAGTACTTC
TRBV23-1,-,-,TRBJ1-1,CASSQSGGEKLNTEAFF,TGCGCCAGCAGTCAATCCGGGGGAGAGAAATTGAACACTGAAGCTTTCTTT
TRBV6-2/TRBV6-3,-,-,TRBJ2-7,CASSSLRWPYEQYF,TGTGCCAGCAGTAGTCTTAGGTGGCCCTACGAGCAGTACTTC
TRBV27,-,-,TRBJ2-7,CASRRTDSPSQYF,TGTGCCAGCCGCCGGACAGACTCTCCGTCTCAGTACTTC
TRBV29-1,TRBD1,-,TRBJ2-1,CSVLDRVREQFF,TGCAGCGTTTTGGACAGGGTGCGTGAGCAGTTCTTC
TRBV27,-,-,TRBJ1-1,CASSFGRGTNTEAFF,TGTGCCAGCAGTTTCGGACGGGGAACTAACACTGAAGCTTTCTTT
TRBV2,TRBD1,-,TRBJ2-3,CASSGQGGTDTQYF,TGTGCCAGCAGTGGGCAGGGGGGCACAGATACGCAGTATTTT
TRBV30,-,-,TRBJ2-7,CAWSGSSFYEQYF,TGTGCCTGGAGTGGATCCAGTTTTTACGAGCAGTACTTC
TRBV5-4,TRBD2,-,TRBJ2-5,CASSKRGVEETQYF,TGTGCCAGCAGCAAACGGGGGGTTGAAGAGACCCAGTACTTC
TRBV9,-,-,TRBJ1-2,CASSRSTGPYGYTF,TGTGCCAGCAGCCGATCTACAGGGCCCTATGGCTACACCTTC
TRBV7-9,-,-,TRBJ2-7,CASSTRVVSPYEQYF,TGTGCCAGCAGCACCCGTGTGGTCTCCCCCTACGAGCAGTACTTC
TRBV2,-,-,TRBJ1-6,CASRDVGSPLHF,TGTGCCAGCAGAGATGTCGGTTCACCCCTCCACTTT
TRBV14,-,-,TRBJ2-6,CASSQLLISGANVLTF,TGTGCCAGCAGCCAACTACTGATCTCTGGGGCCAACGTCCTGACTTTC
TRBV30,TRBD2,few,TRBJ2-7,CAWSVLAGVQQYF,TGTGCCTGGAGTGTACTAGCGGGAGTACAGCAGTACTTC
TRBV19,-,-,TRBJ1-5,CASRTTGGNQPQHF,TGTGCCAGTAGGACAACAGGCGGCAATCAGCCCCAGCATTTT
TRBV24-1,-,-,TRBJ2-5,CATSASGSETQYF,TGTGCCACCAGTGCCTCAGGGTCAGAGACCCAGTACTTC
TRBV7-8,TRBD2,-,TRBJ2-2,CASILTGLVAPGELFF,TGTGCCAGCATCCTTACCGGACTAGTGGCACCCGGGGAGCTGTTTTTT
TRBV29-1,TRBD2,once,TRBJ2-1,CSTRTARGGEQFF,TGCAGCACAAGGACTGCTCGGGGGGGTGAGCAGTTCTTC
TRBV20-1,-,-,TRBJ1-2,CSARDTGYRGYTF,TGCAGTGCTAGAGATACAGGGTATCGAGGCTACACCTTC
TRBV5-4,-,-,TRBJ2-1,CASSALADEQFF,TGTGCCAGCAGCGCCCTAGCAGATGAGCAGTTCTTC
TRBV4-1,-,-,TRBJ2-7,CASYEQYF,TGCGCCAGCTACGAGCAGTACTTC
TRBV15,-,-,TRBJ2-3,CATRGAGDTQYF,TGTGCCACCAGGGGCGCCGGAGATACGCAGTATTTT
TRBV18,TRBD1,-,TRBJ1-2,CASSPPNLLDRVSYTF,TGTGCCAGCTCACCACCGAATTTATTGGACAGGGTGAGCTACACCTTC
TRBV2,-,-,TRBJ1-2,CASSEASEIGYGYTF,TGTGCCAGCAGTGAAGCTAGCGAGATTGGCTATGGCTACACCTTC
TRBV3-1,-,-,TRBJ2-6,CASSRPGTGANVLTF,TGTGCCAGCAGCCGCCCAGGGACCGGGGCCAACGTCCTGACTTTC